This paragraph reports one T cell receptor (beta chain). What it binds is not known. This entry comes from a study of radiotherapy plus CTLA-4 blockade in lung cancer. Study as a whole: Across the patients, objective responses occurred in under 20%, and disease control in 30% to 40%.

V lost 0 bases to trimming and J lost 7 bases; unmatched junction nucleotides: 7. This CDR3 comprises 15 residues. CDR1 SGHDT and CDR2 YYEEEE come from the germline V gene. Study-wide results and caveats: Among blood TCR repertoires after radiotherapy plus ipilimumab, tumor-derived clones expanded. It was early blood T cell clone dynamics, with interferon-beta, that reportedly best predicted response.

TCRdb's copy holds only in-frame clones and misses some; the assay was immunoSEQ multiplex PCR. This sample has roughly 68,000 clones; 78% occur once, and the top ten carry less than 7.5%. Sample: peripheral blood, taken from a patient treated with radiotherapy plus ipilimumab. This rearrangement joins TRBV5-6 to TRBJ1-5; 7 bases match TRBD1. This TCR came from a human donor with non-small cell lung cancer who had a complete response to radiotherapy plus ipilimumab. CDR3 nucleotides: TGTGCCAGCAGCTTGGGACAGGGAATTATGCAGCCCCAGCATTTT. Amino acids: CASSLGQGIMQPQHF.